The TCR beta chain under discussion was sequenced for a study of CD8 T cells in Susac syndrome. CDR1 and CDR2 from the germline V gene are SNHLY and FYNNEI. The CDR3 runs 19 residues. V was cut by 6 bases and J by 3 bases, with 26 bases left in between. Reverse transcription used about 0.45 to 1 ug RNA and random hexamers. TCRdb independently ran MiXCR on the immunoSEQ multiplex PCR reads; one entry per CDR3 protein. The table records about 83,000 distinct CDR3 sequences, approximately 95% of them present only once. The chain is built from TRBV2 and TRBJ2-2; D is undetermined. Sequencing was performed on CD8+ T cells from PBMCs. The sequence came from a human donor with Susac syndrome. The CDR3 region has the DNA TGTGCCAGCAGCGAAATCCTAAAGGCCCACCTGTGGGACACCGGGGAGCTGTTTTTT. Protein sequence: CASSEILKAHLWDTGELFF.